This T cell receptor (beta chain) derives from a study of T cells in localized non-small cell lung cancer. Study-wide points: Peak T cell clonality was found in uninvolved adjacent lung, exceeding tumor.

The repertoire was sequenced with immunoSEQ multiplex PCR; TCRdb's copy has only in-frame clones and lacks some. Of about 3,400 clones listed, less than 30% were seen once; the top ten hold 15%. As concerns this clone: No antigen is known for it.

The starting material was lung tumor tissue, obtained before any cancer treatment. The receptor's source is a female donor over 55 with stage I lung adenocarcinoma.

The CDR3 coding sequence is TGTGCCAGCAGCGCTCACACAGCGAGGAGCTACAATGAGCAGTTCTTC. It translates to CASSAHTARSYNEQFF. The chain carries TRBV14 and TRBJ2-1, with no clear D. Looked up from germline, CDR1 is SGHDN and CDR2 is FVKESK. There are 16 residues in the CDR3. Trimming removed 5 bases at V and 3 bases at J, with 17 bases between. Full variable domain (missing parts from reference TRBV14 and TRBJ2-1): EAGVTQFPSHSVIEKGQTVTLRCDPISGHDNLYWYRRVMGKEIKFLLHFVKESKQDESGMPNNRFLAERTGGTYSTLKVQPAELEDSGVYFCASSAHTARSYNEQFFGPGTRLTVL.